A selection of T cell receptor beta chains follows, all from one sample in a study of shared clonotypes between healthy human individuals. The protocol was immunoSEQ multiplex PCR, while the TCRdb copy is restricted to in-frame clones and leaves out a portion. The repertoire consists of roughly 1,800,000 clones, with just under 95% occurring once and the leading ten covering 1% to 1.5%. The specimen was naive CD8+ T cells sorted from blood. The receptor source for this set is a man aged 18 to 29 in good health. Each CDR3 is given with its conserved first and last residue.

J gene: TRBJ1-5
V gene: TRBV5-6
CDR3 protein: CASSLMTGNQPQHF

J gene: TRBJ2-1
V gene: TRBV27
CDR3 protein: CASREMGHEQFF

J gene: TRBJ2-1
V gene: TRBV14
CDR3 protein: CASSSLAGNFNEQFF

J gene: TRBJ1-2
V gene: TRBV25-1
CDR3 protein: CASSEVVGNGYTF

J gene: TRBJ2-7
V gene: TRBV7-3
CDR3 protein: CASSLSAAGEQYF

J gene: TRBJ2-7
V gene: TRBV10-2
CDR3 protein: CASSTGAEGEQYF

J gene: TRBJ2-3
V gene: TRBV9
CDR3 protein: CASSVVEGFSTDTQYF

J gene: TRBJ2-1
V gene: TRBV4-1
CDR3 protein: CASSRLMPTSGYNEQFF

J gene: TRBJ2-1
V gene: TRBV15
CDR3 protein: CATSTRLLGNEQFF

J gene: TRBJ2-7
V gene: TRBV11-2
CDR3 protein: CASSLEGGYEQYF

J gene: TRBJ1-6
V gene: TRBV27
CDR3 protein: CASALRQGSSYNSPLHF

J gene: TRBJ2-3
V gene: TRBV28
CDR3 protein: CASSSPAFGDDTQYF

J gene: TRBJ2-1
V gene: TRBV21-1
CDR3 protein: CASSIFGDQIQFF

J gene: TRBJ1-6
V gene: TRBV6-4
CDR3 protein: CASSEGSGGFYSPLHF

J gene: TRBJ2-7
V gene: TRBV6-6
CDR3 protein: CASSYSNLGEQYF

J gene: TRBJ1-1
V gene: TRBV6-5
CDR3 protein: CASIETGGEYEAFF

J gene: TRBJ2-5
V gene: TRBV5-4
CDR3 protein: CASTNGGTQETQYF

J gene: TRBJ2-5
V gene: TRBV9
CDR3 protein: CASSVGGGTQETQYF

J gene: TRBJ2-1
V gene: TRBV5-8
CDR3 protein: CASGQSYNEQFF

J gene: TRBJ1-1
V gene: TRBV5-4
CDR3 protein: CASGYRGGNTEAFF

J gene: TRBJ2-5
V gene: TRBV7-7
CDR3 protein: CASSPWATLETQYF

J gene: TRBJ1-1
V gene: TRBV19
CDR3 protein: CASSILRAKNTEAFF

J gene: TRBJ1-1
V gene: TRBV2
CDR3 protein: CASSEDGGEGTEAFF

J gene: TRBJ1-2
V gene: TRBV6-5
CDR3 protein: CASSYSGLSNYGYTF

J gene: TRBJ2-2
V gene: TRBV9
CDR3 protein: CASRTTSGNTGELFF

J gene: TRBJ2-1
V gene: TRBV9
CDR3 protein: CASSVHDSYNEQFF

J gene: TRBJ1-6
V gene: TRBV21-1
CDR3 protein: CASSKPVGRSSYNSPLHF

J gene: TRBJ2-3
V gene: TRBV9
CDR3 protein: CASSQYSGLATSTDTQYF

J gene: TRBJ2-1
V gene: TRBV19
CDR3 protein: CASSMGYRGNDEQFF

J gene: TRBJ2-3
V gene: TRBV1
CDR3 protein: CTSSQELDICTDTQYF

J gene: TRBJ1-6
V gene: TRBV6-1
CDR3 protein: CASSEGYRAGNSPLHF

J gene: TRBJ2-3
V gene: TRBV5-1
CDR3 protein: CASSPIAGGPPDTQYF

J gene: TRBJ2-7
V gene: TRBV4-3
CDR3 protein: CASSQDSTGSSYEQYF

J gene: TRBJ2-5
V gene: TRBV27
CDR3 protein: CASSLLAGGQETQYF

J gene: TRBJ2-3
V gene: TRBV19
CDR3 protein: CASSLTSGSTDTQYF

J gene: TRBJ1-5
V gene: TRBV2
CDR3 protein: CASSRTGASNQPQHF

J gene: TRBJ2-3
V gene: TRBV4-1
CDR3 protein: CASSLALGDTQYF